This TCR beta chain originates from a study of response to subunit inactivated influenza vaccine. In regard to this clonotype: The antigen remains undetermined.

The study's findings and limits: A suggestion made by the authors is that each seasonal influenza vaccination recruits few new T cells.

TCRdb processed the RT-PCR reads anew with MiXCR; each CDR3 protein has one entry. The table shows under 950,000 distinct CDR3 sequences, with 21% occurring only once. The J segment lost 6 bases and the V segment lost 10 bases, leaving 5 bases of the junction unmatched. Germline V gene sequence: CDR1 MNHNS, CDR2 SASEGT. The CDR3 runs 13 residues. The TCR was taken from a man aged 50 to 59 who received an inactivated influenza vaccine. The V call is TRBV6-1, the J call TRBJ1-6; the match to TRBD1 covers 8 bases. Material: PBMCs from blood, obtained 4 to 6 days after vaccination. The chain's CDR3 is CATRTGLNSPLHF. DNA of the CDR3: TGTGCCACCCGGACAGGGCTTAATTCACCCCTCCACTTT.